The subject of this entry is one T cell receptor (beta chain). The data were obtained in a study of blood T cell repertoires in COVID-19. In the study overall: Some COVID-19 samples were acute and others convalescent; all came from the United States, Italy and Spain. The cDNA or gDNA used as material had been derived from T cells, B-cell-depleted T cells, or PBMCs.

Sequencing used immunoSEQ multiplex PCR; TCRdb keeps in-frame clones, though not all of them. The table shows 500,000 or so clones, with approximately 90% occurring only once. Those who participated ranged in age from roughly 18 to 90 years and resided in 20 to 30 US areas. Participants' reported clinical history set cohort assignment. CDR3 length: 17 amino acids. The ends were cut back, 4 bases at V and 5 bases at J, with 25 bases in the middle. From germline, CDR1 is SGHRS and CDR2 YFSETQ. V and J are TRBV5-1 and TRBJ2-7; perhaps TRBD2 as D (6 bases). The clonotype comes from a woman in her late teens or twenties who had recovered from COVID-19. Material: PBMCs or T cells enriched from blood (not recorded which). CDR3 sequence (DNA): TGCGCCAGCAGCCCATTCTTGGGACTCGCATCGGGGAACGAGCAGTACTTC. Its protein is CASSPFLGLASGNEQYF.